This passage covers 25 T cell receptor beta chains from one sample sequenced in a study of blood T cell repertoires in COVID-19. Profiled with immunoSEQ multiplex PCR; TCRdb holds only in-frame clones, not every one. The sample holds approximately 300,000 clones, more than 70% seen once. The sequenced material came from peripheral blood. The receptors were sampled from a woman aged 50 to 65 with acute or convalescent COVID-19.

The gene calls are TRBV7-2 and TRBJ2-5; TRBD2 matches at 9 bases. Germline CDR1 SGHTA, CDR2 FQGNSA. This CDR3 has 17 amino acids. Trimming removed 1 base from V and 5 bases from J; junction bases left unmatched: 11. The CDR3 nucleotides are TGTGCCAGCAGCTTAGATTTTCGAGCGGGAGGCGGTGAGACCCAGTACTTC. It is translated as CASSLDFRAGGGETQYF.

The V and J genes are TRBV7-2 and TRBJ2-3; 7 positions match TRBD2. V shed 2 bases, J shed 0 bases, and the junction held 5 bases outside the gene matches. There are 16 residues in the CDR3. Germline loops: CDR1 SGHTA, CDR2 FQGNSA. The CDR3 DNA reads as TGTGCCAGCAGCTTACTTGGTAGCGGGAGCACAGATACGCAGTATTTT. Translating it yields CASSLLGSGSTDTQYF.

This chain uses TRBV19 with TRBJ2-4; unclear D gene. Germline V gene data show CDR1 as LNHDA and CDR2 as SQIVND (reference sequence). The length of the CDR3 is 12 residues. V lost 11 bases, J lost 9 bases, and 17 bases lay in between. Written as DNA, the CDR3 is TGTGCCCCTCTGCATAACTGGAGCATTCAGTACTTC. It codes for CAPLHNWSIQYF.

V is TRBV4-2 and J is TRBJ2-3, with 15 bases matching TRBD2. The V segment lost 5 bases and the J segment 5 bases; nucleotides outside the gene matches: 8. CDR1 is LGHNA, CDR2 YNFKEQ, per germline. This CDR3 has 17 residues. CDR3 coding DNA: TGTGCCAGCAGCGTCGGACTAGCGGGAGGGCTAGAAGATACGCAGTATTTT. It is translated as CASSVGLAGGLEDTQYF.

For the CDR3, the DNA is TGTGCCAGCAGCACACAACCACTAGCGGGAGCCTACGAGCAGTACTTC. Its translation is CASSTQPLAGAYEQYF. The chain carries TRBV7-2 and TRBJ2-7, with 11 bases fitting TRBD2. Germline V lookup: CDR1 SGHTA, CDR2 FQGNSA. This CDR3 is built from 16 residues. Trimming at V came to 5 bases and at J to 2 bases, leaving 8 bases not matched to a gene.

The CDR3 DNA sequence: TGTGCCAGCAGCTTAATGCCCGGGAGTACCCCCTACGAGCAGTACTTC. Its protein product is CASSLMPGSTPYEQYF. The V call is TRBV7-3, the J call TRBJ2-7, with a possible D match to TRBD2 (6 bases). Trimming cost V 1 base and J 2 bases, with 15 bases left between them. This CDR3 spans 16 amino acids. Germline V gene lookup returns CDR1 SGHTA and CDR2 FQGTGA.

This clone appeared a single time. The chain joins TRBV7-2 to TRBJ1-2; 8 bases are shared with TRBD1. Germline CDR1 reads SGHTA; CDR2 reads FQGNSA. The CDR3 is made up of 15 amino acids. V shed 3 bases, J shed 4 bases, and the junction held 7 bases outside the gene matches. The CDR3 DNA sequence: TGTGCCAGCAGCTTTAGCAGGGGGCAGGGCTATGGCTACACCTTC. It yields the protein CASSFSRGQGYGYTF.

The chain couples TRBV18 to TRBJ2-5; maybe TRBD1 (5 bases). CDR3 length: 15 amino acids. Trimming left V 2 bases short and J 5 bases short, with 15 bases between. From germline, CDR1 is KGHSH and CDR2 LQKENI. CDR3 DNA: TGTGCCAGCTCACCATTGGAAGGGGATCGGGAGACCCAGTACTTC. This gives the protein CASSPLEGDRETQYF.

The chain carries TRBV4-2 and TRBJ1-2, with D possibly being TRBD1 (6 bases). Germline CDR1 reads LGHNA; CDR2 reads YNFKEQ. The CDR3 has 16 amino acids. V was pared by 0 bases and J by 1 base, with 12 bases between. CDR3 DNA sequence: TGTGCCAGCAGCCAAGATCTAAAAGGGGGTAACTATGGCTACACCTTC. Translated: CASSQDLKGGNYGYTF.

The chain carries TRBV12-2 and TRBJ2-1; TRBD2, the table's D call, was not compared with the DNA. TRBV12-2 is shown as a pseudogene. The CDR3 length is 18 residues. CDR3 sequence (DNA): TGTGCAAGTCGCTTAGCTCCGAGGATAGCGGGACCCTGGGATGAGCAGTTCTTC. Translation: CASRLAPRIAGPWDEQFF.

The V call is TRBV7-9, the J call TRBJ1-1, with no clear D. V dropped 5 bases and J dropped 5 bases, with 18 bases sitting between them. This CDR3 is built from 15 residues. Germline CDR1 and CDR2: SEHNR and FQNEAQ (reference sequence). The chain's CDR3 is CASSTREVELTEAFF. As DNA, the CDR3 is TGTGCCAGCAGCACTAGGGAGGTTGAACTGACTGAAGCTTTCTTT.

The chain combines TRBV5-6 with TRBJ2-5; TRBD2 agrees at 8 bases. V lost 3 bases to trimming and J lost 4 bases; unmatched junction nucleotides: 5. This CDR3 contains 14 residues. Germline V gene sequence: CDR1 SGHDT, CDR2 YYEEEE. The CDR3 sequence: CASSWRAGGETQYF. The CDR3 DNA reads TGTGCCAGCAGCTGGCGGGCGGGGGGAGAGACCCAGTACTTC.

In its sample, this clone was seen once. J is TRBJ2-2 and V is TRBV20-1; D call uncertain. The CDR3 extends over 11 amino acids. Trimming shortened V by 1 base and J by 6 bases, and 3 bases separated the two germline ends. From germline, CDR1 is DFQATT and CDR2 SNEGSKA (reference sequence). CDR3: CSARAAGELFF. The CDR3 bases are TGCAGTGCTAGAGCGGCCGGGGAGCTGTTTTTT.

In this sample, this clone turned up once. This rearrangement joins TRBV18 to TRBJ2-1; 10 nucleotides line up with TRBD2. The CDR3 is 14 residues long. V lost 3 bases and J lost 9; bases outside the gene matches: 5. Per germline, CDR1 KGHSH and CDR2 LQKENI. CDR3 sequence (DNA): TGTGCCAGCTCACCTCCTAGCGGGAGATCTGAGCAGTTCTTC. Its protein is CASSPPSGRSEQFF.

The chain employs TRBV3-1 (or the pseudogene TRBV3-2) and TRBJ2-1; 9 bases match TRBD2. The CDR3 runs 16 residues. Germline assignment: CDR1 LGHDT and CDR2 YNNKEL (reference sequence). J lost 7 bases, V lost 4 bases, and 11 bases had no gene match. The CDR3 DNA follows: TGTGCCAGCAGCCCCCCCCGGCGGGAGGGCCTAAATGAGCAGTTCTTC. This codes for CASSPPRREGLNEQFF.

The gene calls are TRBV3-1 (or the pseudogene TRBV3-2) and TRBJ2-1; 7 bases are shared with TRBD1. Germline trimming cut 0 bases from V and 13 bases from J; bases unmatched to any gene: 12. In germline, CDR1 is LGHDT, CDR2 YNNKEL (reference sequence). The CDR3 covers 15 residues. CDR3 residues: CASSQDSRGQARQFF. The DNA of the CDR3 is TGTGCCAGCAGCCAAGATAGCAGAGGACAGGCGAGACAGTTCTTC.

The rearrangement links TRBV24-1 to TRBJ2-1; TRBD2 aligns across 14 bases. With 2 bases clipped from V and 1 base from J, the junction kept 12 bases outside the gene matches. Germline CDR1 reads KGHDR; CDR2 reads SFDVKD. This CDR3 comprises 21 residues. This CDR3 is CATSDSTSGTSGSISYNEQFF. The CDR3 nucleotides read TGTGCCACCAGTGATTCGACCTCTGGGACTAGCGGGAGTATATCCTACAATGAGCAGTTCTTC.

This chain uses TRBV2 with TRBJ1-4, with unresolved D. Germline-derived CDR1 and CDR2 are SNHLY and FYNNEI. The CDR3 totals 12 residues. Trimming shortened V by 2 bases and J by 9 bases, and 7 bases separated the two germline ends. The CDR3 DNA reads TGTGCCAGCAGTGAACGGACTAAAAAACTGTTTTTT. This sequence encodes CASSERTKKLFF.

The chain couples TRBV15 to TRBJ1-4; D perhaps matches TRBD1 (5 bases). Trimming removed 1 base from V and 4 bases from J, with 7 bases in between. Germline CDR1 and CDR2: LNHNV and YYDKDF (reference sequence). This CDR3 has 14 amino acids. CDR3 in amino acids: CATSRAGFNEKLFF. CDR3 nucleotide sequence: TGTGCCACCAGCAGAGCAGGGTTTAATGAAAAACTGTTTTTT.

The J gene is TRBJ2-7, the V gene TRBV14; TRBD2 agrees at 7 bases. CDR3 length: 14 residues. Trimming took 1 base from V and 6 from J; bases not matched to a gene: 6. Germline CDR1 SGHDN, CDR2 FVKESK. CDR3 amino acids: CASSQAGLVGEQYF. Here the CDR3 DNA reads TGTGCCAGCAGCCAAGCAGGACTAGTAGGCGAGCAGTACTTC.

The chain links TRBV5-1 to TRBJ2-3; 8 nucleotides line up with TRBD2. The germline CDR1 and CDR2 sequences are SGHRS and YFSETQ. The junction had 4 bases not matched to a gene; V was cut back by 4 bases and J by 0 bases. The CDR3 is 15 amino acids. DNA for the CDR3: TGCGCCAGCAGCCGGAGCGGGGGTAGCACAGATACGCAGTATTTT. It is translated as CASSRSGGSTDTQYF.

The J gene is TRBJ1-1, the V gene TRBV3-1 (or the pseudogene TRBV3-2), with D perhaps matching TRBD1 (6 bases). Trimming left V 4 bases short and J 10 bases short, with 19 bases between. CDR1 and CDR2 (germline): LGHDT, YNNKEL (reference sequence). This CDR3 comprises 14 residues. The DNA for the CDR3 is TGTGCCAGCAGCCGAACCACAGGGCCCAAAGGAGCTTTCTTT. Protein sequence: CASSRTTGPKGAFF.

The genes are TRBV4-1 and TRBJ2-3; 8 nucleotides agree with TRBD1. This CDR3 has 17 residues. J gave up 4 bases and V 3 bases, and 12 bases lay outside the gene matches. The germline gives CDR1 MGHRA, CDR2 YSYEKL. CDR3 amino acids: CASSHPRGRWDSDTQYF. The CDR3 DNA reads as TGCGCCAGCAGCCACCCCAGGGGGCGGTGGGACTCAGATACGCAGTATTTT.

The chain carries TRBV30 and TRBJ1-1; a possible D gene is TRBD1 (6 bases). The CDR3 extends over 13 amino acids. The germline gives CDR1 GTSNPN, CDR2 SVGIG (reference sequence). Trimming pared 1 base from V and 5 bases from J, leaving 11 bases between. CDR3 nucleotides: TGTGCCTGGAGTGCTACAGGGTGGACTGAAGCTTTCTTT. Translation gives CAWSATGWTEAFF.

This clone was observed a single time. V and J are TRBV4-2 and TRBJ1-4; D is ambiguous. The CDR3 is 15 residues long. Between the trimmed V and J ends, which lost 5 bases and 0 bases, there was a span of 10 bases. Germline values: CDR1 LGHNA, CDR2 YNFKEQ. This chain's CDR3 is CASSSLPATNEKLFF. The CDR3 nucleotides read TGTGCCAGCAGCTCACTGCCGGCAACTAATGAAAAACTGTTTTTT.